This is a list of T cell receptor beta chains from one sample in a study of HIV-infected patients and healthy controls. A single record per CDR3 protein comes from TCRdb applying MiXCR to the 5' RACE reads. The sample shows about 19,000 distinct CDR3 sequences, 7.5% to 9% of them seen only once. Sequencing used blood. The receptors derive from an adult in good health. The CDR3 runs from the conserved cysteine through the conserved F or W. A D gene is named only where the DNA matches it firmly. Size is stated for part of the rows, as once, few or many counts, or as a class when the clone is expanded.

d_call,j_call,clone_size,v_call,cdr3_aa,cdr3_nt
NA,TRBJ2-3,few,TRBV12-3/TRBV12-4,CASSITDTQYF,TGTGCCAGCAGTATCACAGATACGCAGTATTTT
NA,TRBJ1-1,many,TRBV3-1,CASSHSTLSMNTEAFF,TGTGCCAGCAGCCACTCAACCCTGTCCATGAACACTGAAGCTTTCTTT
NA,TRBJ2-7,few,TRBV12-3/TRBV12-4,CASSLSGNTYEQYF,TGTGCCAGCAGTTTATCAGGGAATACCTACGAGCAGTACTTC
NA,TRBJ1-5,many,TRBV6-1,CASSSEAWGQPQHF,TGTGCCAGCAGTTCCGAGGCCTGGGGACAGCCCCAGCATTTT
NA,TRBJ1-5,few,TRBV5-1,CASSLVGSPGQPQHF,TGCGCCAGCAGCTTGGTGGGGTCACCCGGTCAGCCCCAGCATTTT
TRBD1,TRBJ1-6,many,TRBV20-1,CSARDPQGGNSPLHF,TGCAGTGCTAGAGATCCCCAGGGGGGTAATTCACCCCTCCACTTT
TRBD1,TRBJ1-5,many,TRBV4-1,CASSHWTGDSANQPQHF,TGCGCCAGCAGCCATTGGACAGGGGATAGTGCAAATCAGCCCCAGCATTTT
NA,TRBJ2-7,NA,TRBV12-3/TRBV12-4,CASSPQGGASYEQYF,TGTGCCAGCAGCCCTCAAGGGGGGGCCTCCTACGAGCAGTACTTC
NA,TRBJ1-1,NA,TRBV19,CASSRTGYTEAFF,TGTGCCAGTAGCCGGACCGGCTACACTGAAGCTTTCTTT
NA,TRBJ2-4,many,TRBV6-2/TRBV6-3,CASRKRNELGYIQYF,TGTGCCAGCAGGAAGAGGAACGAGCTGGGGTACATTCAGTACTTC
NA,TRBJ2-3,NA,TRBV5-4,CASSYGRESTDTQYF,TGTGCCAGCAGCTATGGACGGGAAAGCACAGATACGCAGTATTTT
NA,TRBJ2-3,few,TRBV2,CASKIRTASTDTQYF,TGTGCCAGCAAGATACGGACAGCTAGCACAGATACGCAGTATTTT
TRBD1,TRBJ1-2,many,TRBV12-3/TRBV12-4,CASSSSGTGGAWYGYTF,TGTGCCAGCAGTTCTTCCGGGACAGGGGGCGCTTGGTATGGCTACACCTTC
TRBD2,TRBJ2-7,many,TRBV20-1,CSAGTSGREQYF,TGCAGCGCCGGGACTAGCGGGAGGGAGCAGTACTTC
NA,TRBJ2-7,many,TRBV18,CASSPPGRSYEQYF,TGTGCCAGCTCACCGCCGGGACGGAGCTACGAGCAGTACTTC
NA,TRBJ2-3,many,TRBV5-1,CASSLGSGDTDTQYF,TGCGCCAGCAGCTTGGGTAGCGGTGACACAGATACGCAGTATTTT
TRBD1,TRBJ2-3,few,TRBV28,CASRPTGGPDTQYF,TGTGCCAGCAGGCCGACAGGGGGCCCAGATACGCAGTATTTT
NA,TRBJ2-7,many,TRBV19,CASSSGYEQYF,TGTGCCAGTAGTAGCGGGTACGAGCAGTACTTC
NA,TRBJ2-7,few,TRBV20-1,CSARPGTAYEQYF,TGCAGTGCTAGACCCGGGACGGCTTACGAGCAGTACTTC
TRBD1,TRBJ1-5,many,TRBV27,CASSLRPPTGDRNQPQHF,TGTGCCAGCAGTTTACGACCACCGACAGGGGATCGCAATCAGCCCCAGCATTTT
TRBD2,TRBJ2-1,many,TRBV12-3/TRBV12-4,CASLGTSFHEQFF,TGTGCCAGTTTGGGGACTAGCTTCCATGAGCAGTTCTTC
NA,TRBJ1-2,medium-sized,TRBV12-3/TRBV12-4,CASRPDSSYGYTF,TGTGCCAGCAGACCCGACAGTTCCTATGGCTACACCTTC
TRBD1,TRBJ2-7,medium-sized,TRBV7-2,CASSFARGYEQYF,TGTGCCAGCAGCTTCGCCAGGGGGTACGAGCAGTACTTC
NA,TRBJ1-1,NA,TRBV30,CAWRFYTEAFF,TGTGCCTGGAGATTCTACACTGAAGCTTTCTTT
NA,TRBJ1-4,few,TRBV5-4,CASSLAGATNEKLFF,TGTGCCAGCAGCTTGGCGGGCGCAACTAATGAAAAACTGTTTTTT
TRBD2,TRBJ2-1,medium-sized,TRBV29-1,CSVKRSSGPEQFF,TGCAGCGTTAAAAGGTCTAGCGGGCCTGAGCAGTTCTTC
TRBD2,TRBJ2-7,many,TRBV5-1,CASSLGSGGPGEQYF,TGCGCCAGCAGCTTAGGTAGCGGGGGGCCCGGCGAGCAGTACTTC
NA,TRBJ2-3,NA,TRBV6-1,CASSEAAGLTDTQYF,TGTGCCAGCAGTGAAGCGGCAGGTCTCACAGATACGCAGTATTTT
NA,TRBJ2-3,many,TRBV3-1,CASSQYHTDTQYF,TGTGCCAGCAGCCAATATCACACAGATACGCAGTATTTT
NA,TRBJ2-7,NA,TRBV20-1,CSARDRPCRVSGESYEQYF,TGCAGTGCTAGAGATCGACCCTGCCGGGTGTCAGGGGAGTCCTACGAGCAGTACTTC
NA,TRBJ1-5,few,TRBV6-2/TRBV6-3,CASSYTGTQGNQPQHF,TGTGCCAGCAGTTACACAGGGACGCAAGGCAATCAGCCCCAGCATTTT
TRBD2,TRBJ2-5,many,TRBV9,CASSSDRRTSGIQETQYF,TGTGCCAGCAGCTCGGACAGGAGGACTAGCGGAATCCAAGAGACCCAGTACTTC
NA,TRBJ2-5,medium-sized,TRBV3-1,CASSQGQRSQETQYF,TGTGCCAGCAGCCAAGGACAGAGAAGTCAAGAGACCCAGTACTTC
NA,TRBJ2-1,many,TRBV5-1,CASTRGGAGTYNEQFF,TGCGCCAGCACCCGAGGGGGGGCGGGGACCTACAATGAGCAGTTCTTC
NA,TRBJ2-4,many,TRBV12-3/TRBV12-4,CASRGDISPKNIQYF,TGTGCCAGCAGGGGGGACATTTCACCCAAAAACATTCAGTACTTC
TRBD2,TRBJ2-1,many,TRBV18,CASSPIRLAGAFTYNEQFF,TGTGCCAGCTCACCAATCAGACTAGCGGGGGCGTTCACCTACAATGAGCAGTTCTTC
NA,TRBJ1-5,many,TRBV6-2/TRBV6-3,CASSPQRRANQPQHF,TGTGCCAGCAGTCCCCAAAGGAGGGCCAATCAGCCCCAGCATTTT
NA,TRBJ2-7,medium-sized,TRBV4-1,CASSQRLEIYEQYF,TGCGCCAGCAGCCAACGACTAGAGATCTACGAGCAGTACTTC
NA,TRBJ1-2,many,TRBV7-9,CASSLVPGNGYTF,TGTGCCAGCAGCTTAGTTCCAGGGAATGGCTACACCTTC
NA,TRBJ2-2,NA,TRBV3-1,CASSQEDNTGELFF,TGTGCCAGCAGCCAAGAAGACAACACCGGGGAGCTGTTTTTT
TRBD2,TRBJ2-1,many,TRBV29-1,CSATPGLAGFSEQFF,TGCAGCGCCACCCCGGGGCTAGCGGGTTTCAGTGAGCAGTTCTTC